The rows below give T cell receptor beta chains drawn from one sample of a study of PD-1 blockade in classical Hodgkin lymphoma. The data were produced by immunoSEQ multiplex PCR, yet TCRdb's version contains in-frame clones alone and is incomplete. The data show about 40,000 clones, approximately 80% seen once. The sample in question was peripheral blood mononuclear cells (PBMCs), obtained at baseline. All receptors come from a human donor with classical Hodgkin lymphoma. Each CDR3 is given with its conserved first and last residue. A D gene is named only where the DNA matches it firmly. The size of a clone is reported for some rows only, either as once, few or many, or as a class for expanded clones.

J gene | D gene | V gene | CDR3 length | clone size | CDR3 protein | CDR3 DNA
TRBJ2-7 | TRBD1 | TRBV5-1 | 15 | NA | CASSLADREWYEQYF | TGCGCCAGCAGCCTCGCAGACAGGGAATGGTACGAGCAGTACTTC
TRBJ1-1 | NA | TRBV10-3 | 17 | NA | CASSYTPLVDGGTEAFF | TGTGCCAGCAGTTACACCCCATTAGTAGATGGAGGAACTGAAGCTTTCTTT
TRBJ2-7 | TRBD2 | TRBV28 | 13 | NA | CASSFGGGAEQYF | TGTGCCAGCAGTTTTGGGGGGGGAGCCGAGCAGTACTTC
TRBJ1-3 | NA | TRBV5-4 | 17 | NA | CASSLEGGLEAGNTIYF | TGTGCCAGCAGCTTGGAGGGGGGTCTTGAGGCTGGAAACACCATATATTTT
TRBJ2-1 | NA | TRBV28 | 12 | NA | CASTMPGAEQFF | TGTGCCAGCACTATGCCGGGAGCTGAGCAGTTCTTC
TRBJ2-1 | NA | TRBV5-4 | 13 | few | CASSLGLGGEQFF | TGTGCCAGCAGCTTGGGGCTAGGGGGTGAGCAGTTCTTC
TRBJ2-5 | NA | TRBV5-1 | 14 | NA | CASSWDKSVETQYF | TGCGCCAGCAGCTGGGACAAGTCGGTGGAGACCCAGTACTTC
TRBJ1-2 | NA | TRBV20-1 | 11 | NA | CSARDIYGYTF | TGCAGTGCTAGAGATATATATGGCTACACCTTC
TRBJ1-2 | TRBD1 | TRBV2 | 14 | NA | CASSRTGVNYGYTF | TGTGCCAGCAGCCGGACAGGGGTTAACTATGGCTACACCTTC
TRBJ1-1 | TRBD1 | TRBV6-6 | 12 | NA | CASSDRGTEAFF | TGTGCCAGCAGTGACAGGGGGACTGAAGCTTTCTTT
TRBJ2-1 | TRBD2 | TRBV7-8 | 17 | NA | CASSLARTSPSYNEQFF | TGTGCCAGCAGCTTAGCGAGGACTAGTCCCTCCTACAATGAGCAGTTCTTC
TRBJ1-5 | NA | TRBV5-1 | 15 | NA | CASSLIPDNNQPQHF | TGCGCCAGCAGCTTGATTCCGGACAACAATCAGCCCCAGCATTTT
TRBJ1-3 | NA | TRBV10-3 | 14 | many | CAISESGTGNTIYF | TGTGCCATCAGTGAGTCCGGGACTGGAAACACCATATATTTT
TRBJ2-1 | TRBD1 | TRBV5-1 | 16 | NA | CASSALQGVTYNEQFF | TGCGCCAGCAGCGCCCTACAGGGGGTAACCTACAATGAGCAGTTCTTC
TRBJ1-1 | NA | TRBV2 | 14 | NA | CASTLQRGNTEAFF | TGTGCCAGCACCCTCCAGAGGGGGAACACTGAAGCTTTCTTT
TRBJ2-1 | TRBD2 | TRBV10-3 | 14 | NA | CAITDSGSSNEQFF | TGTGCCATCACTGATAGCGGGAGTAGCAATGAGCAGTTCTTC
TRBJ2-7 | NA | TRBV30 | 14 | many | CAWSDEAVLYEQYF | TGTGCCTGGAGTGATGAAGCAGTCCTCTACGAGCAGTACTTC
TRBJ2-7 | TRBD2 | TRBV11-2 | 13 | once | CASSLSGVYEQYF | TGTGCCAGCAGCCTGAGCGGGGTCTACGAGCAGTACTTC
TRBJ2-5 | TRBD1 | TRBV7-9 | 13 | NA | CASRKGQQETQYF | TGTGCCAGCCGCAAGGGACAGCAAGAGACCCAGTACTTC
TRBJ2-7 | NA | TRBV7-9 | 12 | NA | CASSAENYEQYF | TGTGCCAGCAGCGCGGAAAACTACGAGCAGTACTTC
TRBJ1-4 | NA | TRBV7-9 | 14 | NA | CASSPRQTNEKLFF | TGTGCCAGCAGCCCCCGACAGACTAATGAAAAACTGTTTTTT
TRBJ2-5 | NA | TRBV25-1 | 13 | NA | CASSVTSQGTQYF | TGTGCCAGCAGCGTAACCTCACAGGGGACCCAGTACTTC
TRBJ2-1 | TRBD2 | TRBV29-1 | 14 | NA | CSADGLVRYNEQFF | TGCAGCGCCGATGGACTAGTAAGGTATAATGAGCAGTTCTTC
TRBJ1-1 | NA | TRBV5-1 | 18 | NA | CASSVGHLVGGMNTEAFF | TGCGCCAGCAGCGTGGGACACTTGGTGGGCGGAATGAACACTGAAGCTTTCTTT
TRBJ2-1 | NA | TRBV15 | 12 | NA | CATSRAGNEQFF | TGTGCCACCAGCAGAGCTGGCAATGAGCAGTTCTTC
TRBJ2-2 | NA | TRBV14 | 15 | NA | CASSRGPSTTGELFF | TGTGCCAGCAGCCGGGGACCCTCCACTACCGGGGAGCTGTTTTTT
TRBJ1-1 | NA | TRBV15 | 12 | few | CATSLGGTEAFF | TGTGCCACCAGCTTAGGCGGGACTGAAGCTTTCTTT
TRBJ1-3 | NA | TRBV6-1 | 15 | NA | CASSELRAAGNTIYF | TGTGCCAGCAGTGAATTAAGGGCTGCAGGAAACACCATATATTTT
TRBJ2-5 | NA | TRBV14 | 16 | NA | CASSQEGTPIQETQYF | TGTGCCAGCAGCCAAGAGGGGACACCAATACAAGAGACCCAGTACTTC
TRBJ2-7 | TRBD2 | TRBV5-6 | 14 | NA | CASSFGTSRYEQYF | TGTGCCAGCAGCTTCGGGACTAGCCGCTACGAGCAGTACTTC
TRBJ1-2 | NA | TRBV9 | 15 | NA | CASSAQGNANYGYTF | TGTGCCAGCAGCGCCCAGGGAAACGCTAACTATGGCTACACCTTC
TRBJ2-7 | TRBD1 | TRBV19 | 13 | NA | CASGQEASYEQYF | TGTGCCAGTGGACAGGAAGCTTCCTACGAGCAGTACTTC
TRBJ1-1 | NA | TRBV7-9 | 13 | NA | CASSLGQETEAFF | TGTGCCAGCAGCTTGGGACAAGAGACTGAAGCTTTCTTT
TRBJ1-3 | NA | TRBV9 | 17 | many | CASSSSSGGSAGNTIYF | TGTGCCAGCAGCTCTTCCAGCGGGGGGTCGGCTGGAAACACCATATATTTT
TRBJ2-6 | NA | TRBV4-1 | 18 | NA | CASSQARDRGRWTNVLTF | TGCGCCAGCAGCCAAGCCCGGGACCGGGGCAGGTGGACCAACGTCCTGACTTTC
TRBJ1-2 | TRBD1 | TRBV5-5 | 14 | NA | CASSLGQGGYGYTF | TGTGCCAGCAGCTTGGGGCAGGGGGGCTATGGCTACACCTTC
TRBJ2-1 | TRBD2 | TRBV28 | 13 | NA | CASSLVREWEQFF | TGTGCCAGCAGTTTAGTGCGGGAGTGGGAGCAGTTCTTC
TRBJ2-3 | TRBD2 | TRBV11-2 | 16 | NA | CASSLGLSGSTDTQYF | TGTGCCAGCAGCTTAGGCCTTAGCGGGAGCACAGATACGCAGTATTTT
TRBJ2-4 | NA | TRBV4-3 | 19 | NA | CASSPGSYAAGVGKNIQYF | TGCGCCAGCAGCCCCGGGTCTTATGCCGCCGGGGTTGGCAAAAACATTCAGTACTTC
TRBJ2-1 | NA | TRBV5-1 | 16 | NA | CASSLGPLALHNEQFF | TGCGCCAGCAGCTTGGGTCCCCTAGCGCTCCACAATGAGCAGTTCTTC
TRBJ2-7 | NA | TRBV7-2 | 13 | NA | CASSFQWNYEQYF | TGTGCCAGCAGCTTTCAGTGGAACTACGAGCAGTACTTC
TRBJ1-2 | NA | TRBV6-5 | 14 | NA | CASSYSRMGPSYTF | TGTGCCAGCAGTTACTCGAGGATGGGCCCCTCCTACACCTTC
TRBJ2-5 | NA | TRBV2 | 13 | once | CASSGPSRETQYF | TGTGCCAGCAGTGGTCCTAGTAGGGAGACCCAGTACTTC
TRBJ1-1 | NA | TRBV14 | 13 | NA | CASSQVRGTEAFF | TGTGCCAGCAGCCAAGTTCGGGGCACTGAAGCTTTCTTT
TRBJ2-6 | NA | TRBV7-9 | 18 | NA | CASSLAVLGLPGANVLTF | TGTGCCAGCAGCTTAGCAGTCTTAGGGCTGCCTGGGGCCAACGTCCTGACTTTC
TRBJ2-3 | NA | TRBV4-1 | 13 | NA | CASSQGWGVGQYF | TGCGCCAGCAGCCAAGGTTGGGGGGTGGGGCAGTATTTT
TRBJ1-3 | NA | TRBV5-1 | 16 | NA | CASSSLQIRQAQKLYF | TGCGCCAGCAGCTCCCTACAAATTAGACAGGCCCAAAAGCTATATTTT
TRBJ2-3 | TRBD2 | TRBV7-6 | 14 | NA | CASAIGGSRDTQYF | TGTGCCAGCGCCATAGGCGGGAGCAGGGATACGCAGTATTTT
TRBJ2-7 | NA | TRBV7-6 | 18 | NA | CASSLAPGAGRGSYEQYF | TGTGCCAGCAGCTTAGCCCCTGGGGCGGGACGAGGGTCCTACGAGCAGTACTTC
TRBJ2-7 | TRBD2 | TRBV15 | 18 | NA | CATSRDPGTSGSNYEQYF | TGTGCCACCAGCAGAGACCCCGGGACTAGCGGGAGTAACTACGAGCAGTACTTC
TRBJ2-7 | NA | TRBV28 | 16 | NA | CASSLWGLLGLYEQYF | TGTGCCAGCAGTTTATGGGGTCTACTGGGATTGTACGAGCAGTACTTC
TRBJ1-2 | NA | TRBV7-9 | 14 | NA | CASSLAAENYGYTF | TGTGCCAGCAGCTTAGCTGCGGAGAACTATGGCTACACCTTC
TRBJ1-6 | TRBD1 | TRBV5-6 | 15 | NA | CASHLGTVNGSPLHF | TGTGCCAGCCATCTGGGGACAGTTAATGGGTCACCCCTCCACTTT
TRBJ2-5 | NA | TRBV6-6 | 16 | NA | CASSYSNPGHSETQYF | TGTGCCAGCAGTTACTCGAATCCAGGACATTCTGAGACCCAGTACTTC
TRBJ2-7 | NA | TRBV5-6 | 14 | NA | CASSSTRAGFEQYF | TGTGCCAGCAGCTCCACCAGGGCGGGGTTCGAGCAGTACTTC